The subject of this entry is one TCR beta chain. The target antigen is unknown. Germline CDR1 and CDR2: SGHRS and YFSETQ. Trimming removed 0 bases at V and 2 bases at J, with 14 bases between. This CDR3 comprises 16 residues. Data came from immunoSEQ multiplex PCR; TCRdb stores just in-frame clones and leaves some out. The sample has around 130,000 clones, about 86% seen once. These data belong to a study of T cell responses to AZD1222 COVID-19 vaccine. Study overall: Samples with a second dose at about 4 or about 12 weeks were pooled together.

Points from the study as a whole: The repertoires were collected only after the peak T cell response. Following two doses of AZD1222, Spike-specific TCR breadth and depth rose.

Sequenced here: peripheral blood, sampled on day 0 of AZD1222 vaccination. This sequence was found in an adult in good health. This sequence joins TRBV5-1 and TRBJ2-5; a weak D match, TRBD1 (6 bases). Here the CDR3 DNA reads TGCGCCAGCAGCTTGGATGGTTTGGGGACACAAGAGACCCAGTACTTC. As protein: CASSLDGLGTQETQYF.